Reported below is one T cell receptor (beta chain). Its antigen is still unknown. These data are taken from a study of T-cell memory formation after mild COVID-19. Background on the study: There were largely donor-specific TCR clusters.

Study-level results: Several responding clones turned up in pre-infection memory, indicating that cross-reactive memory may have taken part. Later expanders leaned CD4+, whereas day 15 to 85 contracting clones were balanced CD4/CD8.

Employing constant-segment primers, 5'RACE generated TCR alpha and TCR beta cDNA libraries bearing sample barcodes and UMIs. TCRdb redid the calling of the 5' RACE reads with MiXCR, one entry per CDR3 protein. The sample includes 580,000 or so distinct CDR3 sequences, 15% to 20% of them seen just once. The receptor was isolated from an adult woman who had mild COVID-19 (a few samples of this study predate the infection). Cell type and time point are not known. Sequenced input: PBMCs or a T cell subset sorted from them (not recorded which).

The CDR3 region is CASSYPLATGELFF. As DNA, the CDR3 is TGTGCCAGCAGCTACCCCCTAGCCACCGGGGAGCTGTTTTTT. The rearrangement joins TRBV7-8 to TRBJ2-2; tentative D call: TRBD2 (5 bases). Germline V gene data show CDR1 as SGHVS and CDR2 as FQNEAQ. The CDR3 has 14 residues. V lost 4 bases to trimming and J lost 4 bases, with 10 bases between them. Combining the CDR3 with reference TRBV7-8 and TRBJ2-2 gives the whole variable domain GAGVSQSPRYKVAKRGQDVALRCDPISGHVSLFWYQQALGQGPEFLTYFQNEAQLDKSGLPSDRFFAERPEGSVSTLKIQRTQQEDSAVYLCASSYPLATGELFFGEGSRLTVL.